The 31 T cell receptor beta chains below come from one sample, sequenced in a study of blood T cell repertoires in COVID-19. Repertoires were generated with immunoSEQ multiplex PCR, while TCRdb's copy carries only in-frame clones and drops some. The sample lists more than 300,000 clones; nearly 90% were seen once. The sequenced sample consisted of peripheral blood. The receptors here all came from a woman in her 30s with COVID-19, enrolled during active disease.

The table lists this clone with a few counts. The chain links TRBV5-4 to TRBJ1-1, with TRBD1 matching over 7 bases. This CDR3 comprises 12 residues. Unmatched junction bases numbered 4, after V lost 3 bases and J lost 8 bases. Germline CDR1 and CDR2: SGHNT and YYREEE (reference sequence). The DNA for the CDR3 is TGTGCCAGCAGCTCGGGACAGCAAGAAGCTTTCTTT. It translates to CASSSGQQEAFF.

J is TRBJ2-1 and V is TRBV2, with a tentative D call TRBD1 (5 bases). Germline CDR1 is SNHLY and CDR2 is FYNNEI. Trimming cost V 2 bases and J 4 bases, with 15 bases left between them. The CDR3 totals 16 residues. The CDR3 DNA reads TGTGCCAGCAGTGAATTGCCGCAGGGATTATACAATGAGCAGTTCTTC. This codes for CASSELPQGLYNEQFF.

V is TRBV5-6 and J is TRBJ1-1; D ambiguous. The CDR3 spans 14 residues. The germline V gene encodes CDR1 SGHDT and CDR2 YYEEEE. Trimming pared 4 bases from V and 8 bases from J, leaving 18 bases between. The CDR3 DNA reads TGTGCCAGCAGCCAACTAACGGCCGGAGTGGAAGCTTTCTTT. This encodes CASSQLTAGVEAFF.

The genes are TRBV6-4 and TRBJ2-3, with 10 bases that match TRBD2. Germline CDR1 reads MRHNA; CDR2 reads SNTAGT. This CDR3 region has 16 residues. After removal of 2 bases from V and 2 bases from J, the junction contained 4 bases not matched to a gene. CDR3 DNA sequence: TGTGCCAGCAGTGACCAAAGCGGGGGGGCCACAGATACGCAGTATTTT. Translation gives CASSDQSGGATDTQYF.

This clone was counted once. The CDR3 nucleotides read TGTGCCACCAGCCGTCCCGGGACAGGGTTCGGGATCTCTGGAAACACCATATATTTT. Translating gives CATSRPGTGFGISGNTIYF. J is TRBJ1-3 and V is TRBV15; 9 bases fit TRBD1. Germline trimming cut 5 bases from V and 0 bases from J; bases unmatched to any gene: 14. Germline CDR1 LNHNV, CDR2 YYDKDF (reference sequence). The CDR3 runs 19 residues.

V and J are TRBV6-6 and TRBJ1-1, with 7 bases fitting TRBD1. Germline V gives CDR1 MNHNY, CDR2 SVGAGI (reference sequence). This CDR3 has 13 amino acids. J gave up 4 bases and V 5 bases, and 4 bases lay outside the gene matches. The CDR3 loop is CASSTTGATEAFF. CDR3 DNA sequence: TGTGCCAGCAGTACCACAGGGGCCACTGAAGCTTTCTTT.

In this sample, this clone turned up once. The V call is TRBV7-3, the J call TRBJ1-2; 7 bases align to TRBD1. V lost 2 bases, J lost 4 bases, and 7 bases stayed unmatched. The CDR3 sequence is 15 residues long. Germline V gives CDR1 SGHTA, CDR2 FQGTGA. The CDR3 DNA sequence: TGTGCCAGCAGCTTAGGCGACAGGGTACCCTATGGCTACACCTTC. It translates to CASSLGDRVPYGYTF.

This chain joins TRBV30 and TRBJ1-2; D ambiguous. V lost 0 bases and J lost 8, with 13 bases in between. The CDR3 totals 13 residues. The germline V gene has CDR1 GTSNPN and CDR2 SVGIG (reference sequence). CDR3: CAWSVKWSRGYTF. The CDR3 DNA sequence: TGTGCCTGGAGTGTTAAGTGGTCGCGGGGCTACACCTTC.

This clone was found a few times. The chain carries TRBV6-5 and TRBJ2-1; the match to TRBD2 covers 12 bases. The V gene's germline CDR1 is MNHEY and CDR2 SVGAGI. Trimming took 6 bases from V and 4 from J; bases not matched to a gene: 4. There are 15 residues in the CDR3. CDR3 sequence: CASRLAGGLYNEQFF. The CDR3 DNA follows: TGTGCCAGCAGACTAGCGGGGGGACTATACAATGAGCAGTTCTTC.

The genes are TRBV10-3 and TRBJ1-5; TRBD1 matches 9 bases. CDR3 length: 17 residues. J lost 1 base, V lost 4 bases, and 8 bases had no gene match. CDR1 ENHRY and CDR2 SYGVKD come from the germline V gene. The CDR3: CAISVTKGTGSNQPQHF. The DNA for the CDR3 is TGTGCCATCAGTGTGACCAAAGGGACAGGGAGCAATCAGCCCCAGCATTTT.

V usage is TRBV7-2 and J usage is TRBJ1-2; 8 bases are shared with TRBD1. The J segment lost 3 bases and the V segment lost 1 base, leaving 4 bases of the junction unmatched. The germline V gene encodes CDR1 SGHTA and CDR2 FQGNSA. The CDR3 has 15 residues. CDR3 DNA: TGTGCCAGCAGCTTAGGGTACAGGGGGGACTATGGCTACACCTTC. It encodes CASSLGYRGDYGYTF.

The chain carries TRBV3-1 (or the pseudogene TRBV3-2) and TRBJ2-5; the match to TRBD2 covers 11 bases. The CDR3 has 15 amino acids. The V gene end was trimmed by 2 bases and the J gene end by 7 bases; junction bases not matched to a gene: 6. The germline V gene has CDR1 LGHDT and CDR2 YNNKEL (reference sequence). The CDR3 loop is CASSQHSGGAGTQYF. CDR3 coding DNA: TGTGCCAGCAGCCAACATAGCGGGGGGGCCGGGACCCAGTACTTC.

This rearrangement joins TRBV3-1 (or the pseudogene TRBV3-2) to TRBJ1-1; 8 bases map to TRBD1. Trimming at V came to 0 bases and at J to 10 bases, leaving 4 bases not matched to a gene. The germline CDR1 and CDR2 sequences are LGHDT and YNNKEL (reference sequence). The CDR3 runs to 13 residues. The CDR3 nucleotides read TGTGCCAGCAGCCAAGATGTCCAGGGGGCAGCTTTCTTT. Its translation is CASSQDVQGAAFF.

This clone has only one observation. The V and J genes are TRBV5-1 and TRBJ1-1; 8 bases are shared with TRBD1. Germline values: CDR1 SGHRS, CDR2 YFSETQ. The CDR3 spans 16 residues. The V and J ends lost 0 bases and 4 bases, in that order; junction bases with no gene match: 8. The DNA for the CDR3 is TGCGCCAGCAGCTTGGACAGGGGGGACGGATTCACTGAAGCTTTCTTT. Encoded protein: CASSLDRGDGFTEAFF.

The chain is built from TRBV25-1 and TRBJ2-7; D possibly corresponds to TRBD1 (6 bases). CDR1 MGHDK and CDR2 SYGVNS come from the germline V gene. Trimming cost V 6 bases and J 3 bases, with 15 bases left between them. The CDR3 length is 14 residues. The CDR3 spells CASRYIGTLYEQYV. The CDR3 DNA is TGTGCCAGCAGGTACATCGGGACACTCTACGAGCAGTACGTC.

With respect to this clone: The sample has other DNA sequences that encode this CDR3 too. The chain uses TRBV15 and TRBJ1-4; D may be TRBD1 (6 bases). The CDR3 is made up of 14 amino acids. The V and J ends lost 1 base and 4 bases respectively, with 7 bases between them. Germline CDR1 LNHNV, CDR2 YYDKDF (reference sequence). The CDR3 nucleotides read TGTGCCACCAGCAGAGGGGGGCTTAATGAAAAACTGTTTTTT. Translation: CATSRGGLNEKLFF. Combining the CDR3 with reference TRBV15 and TRBJ1-4 gives the whole variable domain DAMVIQNPRYQVTQFGKPVTLSCSQTLNHNVMYWYQQKSSQAPKLLFHYYDKDFNNEADTPDNFQSRRPNTSFCFLDIRSPGLGDTAMYLCATSRGGLNEKLFFGSGTQLSVL.

J is TRBJ1-5 and V is TRBV2; D call uncertain. The germline V gene has CDR1 SNHLY and CDR2 FYNNEI. The CDR3 contains 13 residues. Trimming removed 3 bases at V and 2 bases at J, with 5 bases between. The CDR3 spells CASSDLRNQPQHF. CDR3 DNA: TGTGCCAGCAGTGACCTACGCAATCAGCCCCAGCATTTT.

This sequence joins TRBV3-1 (or the pseudogene TRBV3-2) and TRBJ2-5, with TRBD2 identical over 7 bases. J was trimmed by 1 base and V by 0 bases; bases with no gene match: 5. Germline V gene lookup returns CDR1 LGHDT and CDR2 YNNKEL (reference sequence). CDR3 length: 16 residues. CDR3: CASSQELGGAQETQYF. DNA for the CDR3: TGTGCCAGCAGCCAAGAATTGGGAGGGGCCCAAGAGACCCAGTACTTC.

CDR3 residues: CASLSRVRERGNEQFF. As DNA, the CDR3 is TGTGCCAGCTTATCGCGGGTTAGGGAACGAGGCAATGAGCAGTTCTTC. The chain recombines TRBV7-2 with TRBJ2-1; D possibly corresponds to TRBD2 (5 bases). The CDR3 extends over 16 amino acids. V was trimmed by 8 bases and J by 6 bases, leaving 23 bases between them. Germline values: CDR1 SGHTA, CDR2 FQGNSA.

The chain combines TRBV10-3 with TRBJ1-1, with a tentative D call TRBD1 (6 bases). Germline CDR1 ENHRY, CDR2 SYGVKD. Trimming took 2 bases from V and 10 from J, leaving 20 bases between them. The CDR3 is made up of 15 amino acids. CDR3 coding DNA: TGTGCCATCAGTGAGGGAAACTTTCAGGGGCCGGCAGCTTTCTTT. Translating it yields CAISEGNFQGPAAFF.

V and J are TRBV14 and TRBJ1-2; D unclear. The germline V gene encodes CDR1 SGHDN and CDR2 FVKESK. CDR3 length: 16 amino acids. V was cut by 0 bases and J by 4 bases, with 15 bases left in between. CDR3 sequence: CASSQDRYRPTYGYTF. As DNA, the CDR3 is TGTGCCAGCAGCCAAGATAGGTACAGACCTACCTATGGCTACACCTTC. The whole variable domain, filled in from reference TRBV14 and TRBJ1-2, reads EAGVTQFPSHSVIEKGQTVTLRCDPISGHDNLYWYRRVMGKEIKFLLHFVKESKQDESGMPNNRFLAERTGGTYSTLKVQPAELEDSGVYFCASSQDRYRPTYGYTFGSGTRLTVV.

The chain joins TRBV2 to TRBJ1-6; tentatively, D is TRBD1 (5 bases). In germline, CDR1 is SNHLY, CDR2 FYNNEI. The CDR3 sequence is 13 residues long. The ends were cut back, 8 bases at V and 10 bases at J, with 15 bases in the middle. The CDR3 spells CASFRGLRSPLHF. CDR3 in DNA: TGTGCCAGCTTTAGGGGATTAAGATCACCCCTCCACTTT.

V is TRBV7-9 and J is TRBJ1-2, with D possibly matching TRBD1 (6 bases). Trimming pared 11 bases from V and 4 bases from J, leaving 17 bases between. This CDR3 has 13 residues. Germline V gene data show CDR1 as SEHNR and CDR2 as FQNEAQ (reference sequence). In DNA form, the CDR3 reads TGTGCCCACTGGCGGGGGCATAGCTATGGCTACACCTTC. This sequence encodes CAHWRGHSYGYTF.

The chain uses TRBV12-3 or TRBV12-4 and TRBJ2-7, with TRBD1 matching over 7 bases. This CDR3 region has 12 residues. The J segment lost 6 bases and the V segment lost 5 bases, leaving 4 bases of the junction unmatched. The chain's CDR3 is CASSPYRGEQYF. The CDR3 nucleotides read TGTGCCAGCAGTCCATACAGGGGCGAGCAGTACTTC.

This clone was counted a single time. The chain recombines TRBV2 with TRBJ2-2; 9 bases map to TRBD2. V gave up 2 bases and J gave up 5 bases; unmatched junction bases: 3. CDR1 SNHLY and CDR2 FYNNEI come from the germline V gene. The length of the CDR3 is 15 residues. The CDR3 nucleotides read TGTGCCAGCAGTGAATGGACTAGCGATACCGGGGAGCTGTTTTTT. Amino acids: CASSEWTSDTGELFF.

V and J are TRBV5-1 and TRBJ2-2; TRBD2 might be the D (5 bases). The CDR3 sequence is 16 residues long. Germline CDR1 and CDR2: SGHRS and YFSETQ. Trimming stripped 0 bases from V and 0 bases from J, with 9 bases between. CDR3 bases: TGCGCCAGCAGCTTGGTCGGACTCGCGAACACCGGGGAGCTGTTTTTT. This translates into CASSLVGLANTGELFF. The whole variable domain, remainder taken from reference TRBV5-1 and TRBJ2-2, is KAGVTQTPRYLIKTRGQQVTLSCSPISGHRSVSWYQQTPGQGLQFLFEYFSETQRNKGNFPGRFSGRQFSNSRSEMNVSTLELGDSALYLCASSLVGLANTGELFFGEGSRLTVL.

J is TRBJ1-6 and V is TRBV6-5, with D tentatively TRBD1 (5 bases). The germline gives CDR1 MNHEY, CDR2 SVGAGI. V lost 5 bases, J lost 7 bases, and 12 bases lay in between. This CDR3 contains 14 residues. CDR3 bases: TGTGCCAGCAGTCCGGACGGACAAAATTCACCCCTCCACTTT. Translated: CASSPDGQNSPLHF.

The V and J genes are TRBV27 and TRBJ2-7; 9 nucleotides line up with TRBD2. Trimming took 6 bases from V and 7 from J; bases not matched to a gene: 10. Germline V lookup: CDR1 MNHEY, CDR2 SMNVEV (reference sequence). The CDR3 extends over 14 amino acids. In DNA form, the CDR3 reads TGTGCCAGCAGCCGACCGGGACTAGCTGGTGAGCAGTACTTC. The encoded protein is CASSRPGLAGEQYF.

The CDR3: CAGRDRVPGANVLTF. The CDR3 DNA reads TGTGCCGGCCGGGACAGGGTCCCTGGGGCCAACGTCCTGACTTTC. The V gene is TRBV2, the J gene TRBJ2-6; 9 bases agree with TRBD1. The V gene end was trimmed by 11 bases and the J gene end by 2 bases; junction bases not matched to a gene: 7. The germline gives CDR1 SNHLY, CDR2 FYNNEI. The CDR3 runs to 15 residues.

This clone was seen only a few times. In DNA, the CDR3 is TGTGCCAGTAGGCAGTACAATCAGCCCCAGCATTTT. The encoded protein is CASRQYNQPQHF. This chain uses TRBV19 with TRBJ1-5; D is ambiguous. The CDR3 extends over 12 amino acids. Germline CDR1 LNHDA, CDR2 SQIVND (reference sequence). Trimming stripped 6 bases from V and 3 bases from J, with 6 bases between.

This chain joins TRBV11-3 and TRBJ2-5; TRBD2 aligns across 12 bases. The germline CDR1 and CDR2 sequences are SGHNT and YENEEA. The CDR3 has 16 residues. V lost 5 bases to trimming and J lost 4 bases; unmatched junction nucleotides: 8. The CDR3 region is CASSAGLAGSGETQYF. The CDR3, as DNA: TGTGCCAGCAGCGCCGGACTAGCGGGGTCGGGAGAGACCCAGTACTTC.